These 11 T cell receptor beta chains were sequenced from one sample in a study of radiotherapy plus CTLA-4 blockade in lung cancer. Assay: immunoSEQ multiplex PCR; the TCRdb copy retains only in-frame clones and omits some. Found here are 90,000 to 130,000 clones, around 84% of them singletons; the top ten hold roughly 3.3%. The input for sequencing was peripheral blood, taken from a patient treated with radiotherapy plus ipilimumab. The receptors stem from a human donor with non-small cell lung cancer that progressed on radiotherapy plus ipilimumab. Some clones in this sample may be carry-over from other donors' samples.

The count of this clone is one. The rearrangement links TRBV4-3 to TRBJ1-2; D is undetermined. This CDR3 has 15 amino acids. Germline V gene sequence: CDR1 LGHNA, CDR2 YSLEER. V was cut by 4 bases and J by 2 bases, with 14 bases left in between. CDR3 coding DNA: TGCGCCAGCAGCCGAGCTAACAACATCAACTATGGCTACACCTTC. It translates to CASSRANNINYGYTF.

This chain links TRBV4-2 with TRBJ2-6; possible D gene TRBD1, 6 bases. This CDR3 is 18 amino acids long. CDR1 LGHNA and CDR2 YNFKEQ come from the germline V gene. V was cut by 4 bases and J by 4 bases, with 20 bases left in between. CDR3 in amino acids: CASSLETTGRSGANVLTF. The CDR3 DNA reads as TGTGCCAGCAGCCTGGAGACAACAGGGCGTTCGGGGGCCAACGTCCTGACTTTC.

The chain recombines TRBV5-1 with TRBJ1-2, with no clear D. This CDR3 contains 12 residues. V dropped 0 bases and J dropped 6 bases, with 6 bases sitting between them. Germline CDR1 and CDR2: SGHRS and YFSETQ. The DNA of the CDR3 is TGCGCCAGCAGCTTGGGGCAAAATGGCTACACCTTC. This gives the protein CASSLGQNGYTF.

The chain employs TRBV6-5 and TRBJ1-2; D is unclear. The CDR3 is made up of 14 amino acids. V lost 6 bases, J lost 2 bases, and 13 bases lay in between. Germline CDR1 reads MNHEY; CDR2 reads SVGAGI. Written as DNA, the CDR3 is TGTGCCAGCAGCCCTGTGGCAGGCAACTATGGCTACACCTTC. Residues: CASSPVAGNYGYTF.

The chain is built from TRBV2 and TRBJ2-7; the match to TRBD2 covers 16 bases. V shed 4 bases, J shed 4 bases, and the junction held 7 bases outside the gene matches. The CDR3 has 17 residues. The germline V gene encodes CDR1 SNHLY and CDR2 FYNNEI. CDR3 DNA sequence: TGTGCCAGCAGTGGATCGGGACTAGCGGGGGGGTGGTACGAGCAGTACTTC. Protein product: CASSGSGLAGGWYEQYF.

The chain combines TRBV7-3 with TRBJ1-1; unclear D gene. The CDR3 is 15 residues long. The V end lost 5 bases, the J end lost 1 base, and 14 bases lay between the germline ends. CDR1 is SGHTA, CDR2 FQGTGA, per germline. The CDR3 loop is CASSPPGTTNTEAFF. CDR3 coding DNA: TGTGCCAGCAGCCCCCCGGGCACTACGAACACTGAAGCTTTCTTT.

This chain links TRBV7-6 with TRBJ1-4; a weak D match, TRBD1 (5 bases). Trimming shortened V by 5 bases and J by 10 bases, and 20 bases separated the two germline ends. The V gene's germline CDR1 is SGHVS and CDR2 FNYEAQ. The CDR3 contains 15 residues. The CDR3 is CASSPKTGNQGKLFF. As DNA, the CDR3 is TGTGCCAGCAGCCCCAAAACAGGAAACCAGGGAAAACTGTTTTTT.

J is TRBJ2-5 and V is TRBV5-1; TRBD1 matches 11 bases. Per germline, CDR1 SGHRS and CDR2 YFSETQ. The CDR3 has 15 residues. Trimming at V came to 4 bases and at J to 1 base, leaving 3 bases not matched to a gene. CDR3 sequence (DNA): TGCGCCAGCAGCCAAGGGACAGGGGGCCAAGAGACCCAGTACTTC. Translating it yields CASSQGTGGQETQYF.

CDR3 nucleotide sequence: TGTGCCAGCAGCTTAATCCAGAGTCTAACCTACGAGCAGTACTTC. As protein: CASSLIQSLTYEQYF. The V and J genes are TRBV7-2 and TRBJ2-7; D uncertain. V shed 2 bases and J shed 2 bases, with 13 bases lying between them. Germline values: CDR1 SGHTA, CDR2 FQGNSA. The CDR3 runs to 15 residues.

A single count supports this clone. The rearrangement joins TRBV11-2 to TRBJ1-1; 7 bases line up with TRBD1. CDR1 and CDR2 (germline): SGHAT, FQNNGV. The CDR3 consists of 17 residues. The ends lost 0 bases at V and 5 bases at J; junction bases unmatched: 12. CDR3 loop: CASSLDLEQGRYTEAFF. The CDR3 DNA reads TGTGCCAGCAGCTTAGACCTGGAACAGGGGAGATATACTGAAGCTTTCTTT.

The V gene is TRBV2, the J gene TRBJ2-7; D is uncertain. With 5 bases removed from V and 3 bases from J, the gap between germline ends came to 2 bases. Per germline, CDR1 SNHLY and CDR2 FYNNEI. The CDR3 totals 10 residues. The CDR3 loop is CASSYYEQYF. CDR3 bases: TGTGCCAGCAGTTACTACGAGCAGTACTTC.